This TCR beta chain was documented in a study of regulatory T cells in long-lasting Graves disease. Study-wide results and caveats: Segments TRBV28, TRBJ1-2 and TRBJ2-5 showed preferential usage in persistent disease. With a small sample size, accuracy may have been reduced. Those with persistent disease had in common more public clonotypes (more than 2,500) than new patients (roughly 1,000).

With 3 bases clipped from V and 10 bases from J, the junction kept 11 bases outside the gene matches. CDR1 and CDR2 from the germline V gene are MGHRA and YSYEKL. This CDR3 comprises 17 residues. The sample holds one count of this clonotype. Its specificity is not known. Building the TCR beta libraries relied on iRepertoire HTBI primers, and CDR3 regions underwent Arm-PCR. From the multiplex PCR reads, TCRdb called clonotypes with MiXCR, one entry per CDR3 protein. Among approximately 300,000 distinct CDR3 sequences listed, about 18% were seen once. Time point given: newly diagnosed GD, antithyroid drugs for less than 3 months. Isolated PBMC RNA provided the starting material for the TCR library. Graves' disease diagnosis was established per American Thyroid Association guidelines.

The chain is built from TRBV4-1 and TRBJ1-6; 11 bases match TRBD1. The receptor's source is a female donor with Graves disease. The sample in question was peripheral blood mononuclear cells (PBMCs), obtained at new diagnosis, from a patient treated with antithyroid drugs. For the CDR3, the DNA is TGCGCCAGCAGCCATCCGCTGGACAGGGGGCTTAGATCACCCCTCCACTTT. Amino acids: CASSHPLDRGLRSPLHF.